The clone carrying this T cell receptor (beta chain) was counted many times. The antigen is unknown. Germline CDR1 LGHNA, CDR2 YNFKEQ. The V gene lost 0 bases and the J gene lost 1 base, with 11 bases spanning the gap. The CDR3 spans 16 residues. The data are from a study of T cells after yellow fever vaccination. Study-wide results and limits: Only a minor proportion of clonotypes was detected across both CD4 and CD8 compartments. Boosting was followed by the reappearance of most primary-vaccination clones (around 95% CD4, 85% to 90% CD8).

In making TCR cDNA, 5'RACE template switching added a universal primer site and UMIs to it. TCRdb recomputed calls from the 5' RACE reads with MiXCR, one row per CDR3 protein. The repertoire holds just under 600,000 distinct CDR3 sequences, with roughly 12% as singletons. The J gene is TRBJ2-3, the V gene TRBV4-2; no reliable D call. The input for sequencing was PBMCs, taken on the day of the yellow fever booster vaccination. This TCR was recovered from a man under 40 who received the YFV17D yellow fever vaccine. The CDR3 bases are TGTGCCAGCAGCCAAGATCTTAGTTTACGCACAGATACGCAGTATTTT. Translation gives CASSQDLSLRTDTQYF.